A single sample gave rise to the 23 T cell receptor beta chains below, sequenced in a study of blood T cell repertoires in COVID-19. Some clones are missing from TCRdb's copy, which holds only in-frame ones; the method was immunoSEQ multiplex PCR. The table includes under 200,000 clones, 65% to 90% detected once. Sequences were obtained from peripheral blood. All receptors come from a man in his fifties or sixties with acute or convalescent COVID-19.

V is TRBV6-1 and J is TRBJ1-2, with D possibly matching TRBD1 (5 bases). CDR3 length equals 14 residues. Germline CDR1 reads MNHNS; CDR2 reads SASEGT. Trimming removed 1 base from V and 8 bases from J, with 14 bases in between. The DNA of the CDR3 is TGTGCCAGCAGTGAAGTAGAGACAGTTAAGGGCTACACCTTC. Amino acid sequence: CASSEVETVKGYTF.

As DNA, the CDR3 is TGTGCCAGCAGCGTAGCGGGAGACTCCTACAATGAGCAGTTCTTC. As protein: CASSVAGDSYNEQFF. This chain uses TRBV9 with TRBJ2-1; possibly TRBD2 for D (6 bases). V dropped 0 bases and J dropped 0 bases, with 7 bases sitting between them. The CDR3 has 15 amino acids. Germline CDR1 SGDLS, CDR2 YYNGEE. Based on the CDR3 plus reference TRBV9 and TRBJ2-1, the full variable domain is DSGVTQTPKHLITATGQRVTLRCSPRSGDLSVYWYQQSLDQGLQFLIQYYNGEERAKGNILERFSAQQFPDLHSELNLSSLELGDSALYFCASSVAGDSYNEQFFGPGTRLTVL.

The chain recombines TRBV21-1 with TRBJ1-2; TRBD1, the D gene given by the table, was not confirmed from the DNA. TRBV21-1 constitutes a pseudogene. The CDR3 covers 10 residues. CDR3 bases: TGTGCCAGCAGCGGCTGTGGCTACACCTTC. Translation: CASSGCGYTF.

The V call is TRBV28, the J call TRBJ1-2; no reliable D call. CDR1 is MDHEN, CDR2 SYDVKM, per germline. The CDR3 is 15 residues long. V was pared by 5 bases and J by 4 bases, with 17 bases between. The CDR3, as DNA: TGTGCCAGCAGTGGAAGACGGAGCTCGATCTATGGCTACACCTTC. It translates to CASSGRRSSIYGYTF.

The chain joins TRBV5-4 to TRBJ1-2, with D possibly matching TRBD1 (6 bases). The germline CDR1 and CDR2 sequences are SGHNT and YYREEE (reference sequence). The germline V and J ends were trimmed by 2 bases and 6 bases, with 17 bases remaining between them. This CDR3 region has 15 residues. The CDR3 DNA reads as TGTGCCAGCAGCTTCCTAGGGGGGGCGACTGATGGCTACACCTTC. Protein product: CASSFLGGATDGYTF.

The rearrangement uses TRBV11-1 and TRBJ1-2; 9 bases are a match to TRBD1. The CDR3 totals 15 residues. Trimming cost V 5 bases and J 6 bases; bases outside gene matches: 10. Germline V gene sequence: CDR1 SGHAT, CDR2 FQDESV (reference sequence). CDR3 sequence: CASSPPGQGPDGYTF. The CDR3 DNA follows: TGTGCCAGCAGCCCTCCGGGACAGGGCCCGGATGGCTACACCTTC.

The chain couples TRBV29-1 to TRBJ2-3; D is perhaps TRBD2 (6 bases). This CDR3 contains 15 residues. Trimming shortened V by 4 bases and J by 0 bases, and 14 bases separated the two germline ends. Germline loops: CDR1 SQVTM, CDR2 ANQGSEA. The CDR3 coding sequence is TGCAGCGTTGGGAGGGGTGCGGGGAGCACAGATACGCAGTATTTT. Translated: CSVGRGAGSTDTQYF.

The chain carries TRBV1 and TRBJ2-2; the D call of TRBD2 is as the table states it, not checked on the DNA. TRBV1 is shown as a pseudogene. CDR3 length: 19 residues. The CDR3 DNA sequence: TGCACCAGCAGCCGACCAGAGGTCGGTAGCGGGAGAGCCACCGGGGAGCTGTTTTTT. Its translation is CTSSRPEVGSGRATGELFF.

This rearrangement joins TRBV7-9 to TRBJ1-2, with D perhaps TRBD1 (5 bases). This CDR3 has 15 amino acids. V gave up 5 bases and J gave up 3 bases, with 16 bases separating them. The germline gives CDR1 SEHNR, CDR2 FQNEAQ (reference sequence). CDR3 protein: CASSPREGEDYGYTF. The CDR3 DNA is TGTGCCAGCAGCCCCCGGGAAGGGGAGGACTATGGCTACACCTTC.

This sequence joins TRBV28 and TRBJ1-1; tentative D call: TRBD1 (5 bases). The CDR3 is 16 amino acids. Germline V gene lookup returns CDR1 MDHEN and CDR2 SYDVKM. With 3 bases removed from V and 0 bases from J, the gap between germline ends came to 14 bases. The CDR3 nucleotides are TGTGCCAGCAGTTTGGGGGGGGACCCACTGAACACTGAAGCTTTCTTT. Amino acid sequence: CASSLGGDPLNTEAFF. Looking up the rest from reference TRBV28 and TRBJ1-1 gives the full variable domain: DVKVTQSSRYLVKRTGEKVFLECVQDMDHENMFWYRQDPGLGLRLIYFSYDVKMKEKGDIPEGYSVSREKKERFSLILESASTNQTSMYLCASSLGGDPLNTEAFFGQGTRLTVV.

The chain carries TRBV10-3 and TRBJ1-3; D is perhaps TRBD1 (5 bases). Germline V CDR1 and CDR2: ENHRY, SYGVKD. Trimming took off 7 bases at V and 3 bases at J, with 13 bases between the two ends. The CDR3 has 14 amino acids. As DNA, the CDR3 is TGTGCCATCACCCCGGACATGGTTGGAAACACCATATATTTT. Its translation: CAITPDMVGNTIYF.

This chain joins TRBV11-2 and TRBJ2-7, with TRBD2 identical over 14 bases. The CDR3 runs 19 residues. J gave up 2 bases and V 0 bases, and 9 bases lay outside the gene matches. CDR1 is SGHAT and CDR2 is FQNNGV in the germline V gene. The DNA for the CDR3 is TGTGCCAGCAGCTTAGACTCGACCGGGACTAGCGGGAGCCCCTACGAGCAGTACTTC. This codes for CASSLDSTGTSGSPYEQYF. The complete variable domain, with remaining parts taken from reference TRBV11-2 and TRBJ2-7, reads EAGVAQSPRYKIIEKRQSVAFWCNPISGHATLYWYQQILGQGPKLLIQFQNNGVVDDSQLPKDRFSAERLKGVDSTLKIQPAKLEDSAVYLCASSLDSTGTSGSPYEQYFGPGTRLTVT.

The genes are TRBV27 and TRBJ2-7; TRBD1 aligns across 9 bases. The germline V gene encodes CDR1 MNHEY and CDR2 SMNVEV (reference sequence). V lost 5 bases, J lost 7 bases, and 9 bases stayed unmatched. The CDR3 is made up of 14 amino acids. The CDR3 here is CASSQGDRAKEQYF. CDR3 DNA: TGTGCCAGCAGTCAGGGGGACAGGGCTAAGGAGCAGTACTTC.

The CDR3 here is CASSVSGGRNQPQHF. CDR3 DNA sequence: TGTGCCAGCAGCGTTTCCGGTGGGCGCAATCAGCCCCAGCATTTT. The chain recombines TRBV9 with TRBJ1-5; D gene ambiguous. Germline values: CDR1 SGDLS, CDR2 YYNGEE. V was shortened by 2 bases and J by 2 bases, with 11 bases between the two germline ends. The CDR3 length is 15 residues. The full variable domain, completed using reference TRBV9 and TRBJ1-5, is DSGVTQTPKHLITATGQRVTLRCSPRSGDLSVYWYQQSLDQGLQFLIQYYNGEERAKGNILERFSAQQFPDLHSELNLSSLELGDSALYFCASSVSGGRNQPQHFGDGTRLSIL.

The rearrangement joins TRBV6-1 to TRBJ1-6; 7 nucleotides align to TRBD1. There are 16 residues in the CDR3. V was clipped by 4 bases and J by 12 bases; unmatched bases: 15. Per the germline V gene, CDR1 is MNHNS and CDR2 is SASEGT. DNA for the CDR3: TGTGCCAGCAGTGTGGACAGGCCTTCTAGTGGGATACCCCTCCACTTT. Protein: CASSVDRPSSGIPLHF.

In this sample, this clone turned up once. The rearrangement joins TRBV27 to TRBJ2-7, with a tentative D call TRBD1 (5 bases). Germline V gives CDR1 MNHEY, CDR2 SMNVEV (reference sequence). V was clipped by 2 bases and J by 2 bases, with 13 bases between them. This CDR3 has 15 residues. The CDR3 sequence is CASSLRYDSTYEQYF. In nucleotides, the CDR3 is TGTGCCAGCAGTTTAAGGTACGACAGTACCTACGAGCAGTACTTC.

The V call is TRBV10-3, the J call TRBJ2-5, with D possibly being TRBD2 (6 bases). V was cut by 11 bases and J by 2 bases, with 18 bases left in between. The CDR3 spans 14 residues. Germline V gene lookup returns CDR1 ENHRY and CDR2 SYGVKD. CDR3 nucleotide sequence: TGTGCCGCCCGGGACTTTGCCCCTCAAGAGACCCAGTACTTC. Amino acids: CAARDFAPQETQYF.

The CDR3 nucleotides are TGTGCCAGCAGCCAAGACACTAGCGGGAGAGGAGATACGCAGTATTTT. Its protein product is CASSQDTSGRGDTQYF. The J gene is TRBJ2-3, the V gene TRBV4-2; 11 bases align to TRBD2. V trimming: 0 bases; J trimming: 5 bases; junction bases outside the gene matches: 4. The CDR3 is made up of 16 amino acids. Germline-derived CDR1 and CDR2 are LGHNA and YNFKEQ.

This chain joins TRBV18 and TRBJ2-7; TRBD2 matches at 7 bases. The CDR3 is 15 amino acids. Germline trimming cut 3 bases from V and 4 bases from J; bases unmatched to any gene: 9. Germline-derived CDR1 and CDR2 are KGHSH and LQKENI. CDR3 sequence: CASSPRLASTYEQYF. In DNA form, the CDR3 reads TGTGCCAGCTCACCTCGACTAGCCTCGACTTACGAGCAGTACTTC.

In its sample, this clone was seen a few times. CDR3 sequence reads: CASSEARVTNYGYTF. The CDR3 DNA reads TGTGCCAGCAGTGAAGCGCGGGTCACCAACTATGGCTACACCTTC. The rearrangement joins TRBV2 to TRBJ1-2; unclear D gene. V was clipped by 0 bases and J by 2 bases, with 10 bases between them. The CDR3 has 15 amino acids. CDR1 and CDR2 from the germline V gene are SNHLY and FYNNEI.

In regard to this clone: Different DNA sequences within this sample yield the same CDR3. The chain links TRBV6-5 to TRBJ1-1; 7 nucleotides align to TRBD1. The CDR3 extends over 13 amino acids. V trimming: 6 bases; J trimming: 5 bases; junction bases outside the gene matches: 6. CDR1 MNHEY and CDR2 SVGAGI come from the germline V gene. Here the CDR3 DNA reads TGTGCCAGCAGCTACAGGGGAGGGACTGAAGCTTTCTTT. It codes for CASSYRGGTEAFF.

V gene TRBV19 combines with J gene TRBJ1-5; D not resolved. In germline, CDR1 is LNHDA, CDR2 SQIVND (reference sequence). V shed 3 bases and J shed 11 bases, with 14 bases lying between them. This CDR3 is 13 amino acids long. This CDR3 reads CASSMSVGGTQHF. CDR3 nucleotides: TGTGCCAGTAGTATGTCTGTGGGCGGGACCCAGCATTTT.

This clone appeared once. CDR3 DNA: TGCAGTGCTGGGACTAGCAAGGAGCAGTACTTC. It is translated as CSAGTSKEQYF. This chain connects TRBV20-1 to TRBJ2-7; 9 bases are shared with TRBD2. There are 11 residues in the CDR3. Germline-derived CDR1 and CDR2 are DFQATT and SNEGSKA (reference sequence). The V and J ends lost 5 bases and 7 bases, in that order; junction bases with no gene match: 3.